This TCR beta chain was identified in a study of radiation and T cells in renal cell carcinoma. Whole-study context: Nephrectomy followed 15 Gy stereotactic body radiation by 4 weeks. Findings and caveats of the study: Top tumor clonotypes rose in blood 2 weeks post-radiation, then contracted.

This CDR3 is 15 amino acids long. From germline, CDR1 is SNHLY and CDR2 FYNNEI. V was shortened by 6 bases and J by 7 bases, with 16 bases between the two germline ends. Libraries were prepared by immunoSEQ multiplex PCR; TCRdb keeps only in-frame clonotypes and omits some of them. The profile covers roughly 120,000 clones, with approximately 75% appearing a single time and approximately 2% taken by the ten largest. Worth noting for this clone: Its antigen is as yet unknown.

Time point described: blood 2 weeks post-SBRT. Treatment of the sample: 15 Gy SBRT to primary tumor, nephrectomy 4 weeks later. This clonotype was sampled from a woman aged 60 to 75 with renal cell carcinoma. This chain links TRBV2 with TRBJ1-6; D possibly corresponds to TRBD1 (5 bases). Sequencing was performed on blood, taken from a patient whose treatment included radiotherapy and nephrectomy. In nucleotides, the CDR3 is TGTGCCAGCAGAGGGACGGGGACGGTGAATTCACCCCTCCACTTT. This sequence encodes CASRGTGTVNSPLHF.